This TCR beta chain came from a study of cytomegalovirus exposure and HLA in healthy donors. The sample holds a few counts of this clone. As yet, its antigen is unknown. Donors sampled were nominally healthy, though unrecorded immune exposures were likely. V was shortened by 4 bases and J by 2 bases, with 22 bases between the two germline ends. Looked up from germline, CDR1 is SGHNT and CDR2 is YYREEE (reference sequence). The CDR3 loop spans 18 amino acids. A multiplex PCR was run with 60 Vbeta primers and 13 Jbeta primers. The method was immunoSEQ multiplex PCR; TCRdb's version includes in-frame clones alone and lacks a portion of them. The sample lists roughly 160,000 clones, approximately 85% seen once, with 9.5% to 12% in the top ten. Overall study findings and caveats: Per published accounts, TCR beta sequences correctly predicted the HLA-A and HLA-B alleles of most subjects. TRBV6-2, TRBV6-3 and some other V segments were unresolvable in 87-base-pair reads. Rarity characterized most TCR sequences, yet some public TCRs appeared in many donors.

This sequence was found in a man between 45 and 60 years old in good health and CMV-seropositive. The specimen was PBMCs. This chain joins TRBV5-4 and TRBJ2-1, with D perhaps matching TRBD1 (6 bases). This CDR3 reads CASSRDTPARLTYNEQFF. For the CDR3, the DNA is TGTGCCAGCAGCCGGGACACCCCGGCAAGGCTGACCTACAATGAGCAGTTCTTC. The entire variable domain, with the rest obtained from reference TRBV5-4 and TRBJ2-1, is as follows: ETGVTQSPTHLIKTRGQQVTLRCSSQSGHNTVSWYQQALGQGPQFIFQYYREEENGRGNFPPRFSGLQFPNYSSELNVNALELDDSALYLCASSRDTPARLTYNEQFFGPGTRLTVL.